This T cell receptor beta chain originates from a study of shared clonotypes between healthy human individuals. Study-wide context: CD4 naive and CD4 memory each took three plates per donor, while CD8 naive took two and CD8 memory one. Overall study findings and caveats: Having only a few donors restricted how much genetic and exposure-history diversity was captured. When compared with the clonotypes that were shared by all four sorted-subset donors, the non-shared clonotypes turned out to have lower generation probabilities.

CD45RO-negative, CCR7-positively selected cells formed the naive CD8 fraction, excluding terminally differentiated effector memory CD45RA+ cells. The table came from immunoSEQ multiplex PCR; TCRdb's copy has only in-frame clones and leaves some out. The profile covers hundreds of thousands of clones, with 90% to 95% appearing a single time and approximately 24% taken by the ten largest. In the case of this clone: Antigen specificity is unknown.

The V gene end was trimmed by 5 bases and the J gene end by 10 bases; junction bases not matched to a gene: 7. Germline-derived CDR1 and CDR2 are GTSNPN and SVGIG (reference sequence). The length of the CDR3 is 13 residues. Specimen: naive CD8+ T cells sorted from blood. This TCR derives from a man aged 25 to 40 in good health. The chain is built from TRBV30 and TRBJ2-1, with 11 bases that match TRBD2. CDR3 sequence reads: CAWGTSGQGEQFF. Written as DNA, the CDR3 is TGTGCCTGGGGGACTAGCGGACAGGGCGAGCAGTTCTTC.